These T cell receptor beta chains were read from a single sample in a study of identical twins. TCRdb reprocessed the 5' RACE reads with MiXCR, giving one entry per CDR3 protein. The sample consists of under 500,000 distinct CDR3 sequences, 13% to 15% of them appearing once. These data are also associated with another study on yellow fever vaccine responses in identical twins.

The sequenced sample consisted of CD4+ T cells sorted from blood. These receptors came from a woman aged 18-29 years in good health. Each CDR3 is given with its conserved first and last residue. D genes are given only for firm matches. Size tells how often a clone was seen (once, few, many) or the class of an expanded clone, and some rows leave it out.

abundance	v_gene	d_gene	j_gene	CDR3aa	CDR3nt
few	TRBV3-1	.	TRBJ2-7	CASSQDRAVTYEQYF	TGTGCCAGCAGCCAAGATAGAGCAGTAACCTACGAGCAGTACTTC
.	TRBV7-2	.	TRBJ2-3	CASSLTRVTDTQYF	TGTGCCAGCAGCTTGACTAGAGTCACAGATACGCAGTATTTT
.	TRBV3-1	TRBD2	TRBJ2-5	CASSQDGRESETQYF	TGTGCCAGCAGCCAAGATGGGCGGGAGTCGGAGACCCAGTACTTC
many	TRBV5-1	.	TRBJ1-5	CASSPEGSNQPQHF	TGCGCCAGCAGCCCGGAGGGTAGCAATCAGCCCCAGCATTTT
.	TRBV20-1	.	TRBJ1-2	CSARDIHGYTF	TGCAGTGCTAGAGACATCCATGGCTACACCTTC
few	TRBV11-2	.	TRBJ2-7	CASSLGVVLDSPYEQYF	TGTGCCAGCAGCTTAGGGGTGGTACTAGACTCTCCCTACGAGCAGTACTTC
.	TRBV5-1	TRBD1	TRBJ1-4	CASSSTGDDEKLFF	TGCGCCAGCAGCTCGACAGGGGATGATGAAAAACTGTTTTTT
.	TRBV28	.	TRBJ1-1	CASLRWSAEAFF	TGTGCCAGCCTGAGGTGGAGCGCTGAAGCTTTCTTT
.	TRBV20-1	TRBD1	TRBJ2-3	CSATWTGSTDTQYF	TGCAGTGCTACCTGGACAGGGAGTACAGATACGCAGTATTTT
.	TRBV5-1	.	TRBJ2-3	CASSLGIFSSTDTQYF	TGCGCCAGCAGCTTGGGGATATTCTCAAGCACAGATACGCAGTATTTT
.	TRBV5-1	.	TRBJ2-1	CASSLALAYEQFF	TGCGCCAGCAGCTTGGCACTAGCCTATGAGCAGTTCTTC